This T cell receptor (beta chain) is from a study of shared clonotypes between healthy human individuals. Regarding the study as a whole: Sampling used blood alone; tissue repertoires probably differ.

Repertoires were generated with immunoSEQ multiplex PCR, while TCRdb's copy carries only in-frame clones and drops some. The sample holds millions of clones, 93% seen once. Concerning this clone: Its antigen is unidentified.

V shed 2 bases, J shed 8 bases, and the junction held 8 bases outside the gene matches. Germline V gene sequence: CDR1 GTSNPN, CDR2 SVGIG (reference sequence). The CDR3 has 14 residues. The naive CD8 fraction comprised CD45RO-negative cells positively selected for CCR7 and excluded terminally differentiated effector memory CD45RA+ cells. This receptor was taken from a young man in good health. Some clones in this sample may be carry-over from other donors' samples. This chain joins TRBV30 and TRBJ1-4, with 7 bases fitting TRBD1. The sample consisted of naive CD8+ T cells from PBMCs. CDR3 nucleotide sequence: TGTGCCTGGAGTCCCTACAGGGGAAGGGAAAAACTGTTTTTT. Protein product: CAWSPYRGREKLFF.